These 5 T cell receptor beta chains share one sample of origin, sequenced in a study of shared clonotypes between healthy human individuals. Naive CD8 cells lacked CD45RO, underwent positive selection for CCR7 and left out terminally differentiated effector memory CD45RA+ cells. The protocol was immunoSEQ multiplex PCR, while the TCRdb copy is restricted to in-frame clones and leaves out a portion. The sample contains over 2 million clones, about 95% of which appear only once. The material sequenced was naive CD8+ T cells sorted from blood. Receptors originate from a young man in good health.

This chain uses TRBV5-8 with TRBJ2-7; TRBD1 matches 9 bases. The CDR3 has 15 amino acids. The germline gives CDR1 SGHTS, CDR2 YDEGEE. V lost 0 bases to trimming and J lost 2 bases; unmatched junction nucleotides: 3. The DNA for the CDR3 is TGTGCCAGCAGCTTGGCGACAGGGGGAACCTACGAGCAGTACTTC. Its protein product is CASSLATGGTYEQYF.

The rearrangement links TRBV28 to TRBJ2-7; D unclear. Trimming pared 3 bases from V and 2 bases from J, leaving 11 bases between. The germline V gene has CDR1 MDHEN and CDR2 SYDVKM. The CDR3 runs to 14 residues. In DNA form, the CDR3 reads TGTGCCAGCAGTTTCGGGCAGACAACCTACGAGCAGTACTTC. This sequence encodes CASSFGQTTYEQYF.

In nucleotides, the CDR3 is TGTGCCAGCAGTGCGCGGGGACTGAACACTGAAGCTTTCTTT. Translation gives CASSARGLNTEAFF. The chain links TRBV6-1 to TRBJ1-1; D may be TRBD1 (5 bases). The CDR3 covers 14 residues. The germline CDR1 and CDR2 sequences are MNHNS and SASEGT. Trimming removed 4 bases from V and 0 bases from J, with 9 bases in between.

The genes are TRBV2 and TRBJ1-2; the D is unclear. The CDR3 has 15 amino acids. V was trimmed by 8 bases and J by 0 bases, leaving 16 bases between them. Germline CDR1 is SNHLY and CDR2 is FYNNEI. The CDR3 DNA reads TGTGCCAGCTTTCGGCAGGCGTTAGCTAACTATGGCTACACCTTC. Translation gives CASFRQALANYGYTF.

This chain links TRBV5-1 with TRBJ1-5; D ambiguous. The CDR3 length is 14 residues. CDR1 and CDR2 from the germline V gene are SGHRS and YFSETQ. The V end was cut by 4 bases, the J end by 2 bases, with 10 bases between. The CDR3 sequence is CASSPERGNQPQHF. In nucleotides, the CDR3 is TGCGCCAGCAGCCCCGAGAGGGGCAATCAGCCCCAGCATTTT.